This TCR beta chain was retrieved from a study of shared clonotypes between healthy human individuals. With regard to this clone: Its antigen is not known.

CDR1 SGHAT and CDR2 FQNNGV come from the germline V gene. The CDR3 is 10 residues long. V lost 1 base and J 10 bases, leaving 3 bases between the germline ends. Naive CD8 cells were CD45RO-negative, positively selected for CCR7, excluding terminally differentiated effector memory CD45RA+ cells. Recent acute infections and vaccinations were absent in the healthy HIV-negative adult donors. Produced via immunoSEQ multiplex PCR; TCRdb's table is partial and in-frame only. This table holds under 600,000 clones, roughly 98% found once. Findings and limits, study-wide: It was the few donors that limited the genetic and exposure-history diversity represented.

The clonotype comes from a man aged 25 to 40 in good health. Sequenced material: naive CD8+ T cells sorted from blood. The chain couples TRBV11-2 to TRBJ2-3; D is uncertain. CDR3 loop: CASSLVAQYF. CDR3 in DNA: TGTGCCAGCAGCTTAGTGGCGCAGTATTTT. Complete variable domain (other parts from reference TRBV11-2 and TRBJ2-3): EAGVAQSPRYKIIEKRQSVAFWCNPISGHATLYWYQQILGQGPKLLIQFQNNGVVDDSQLPKDRFSAERLKGVDSTLKIQPAKLEDSAVYLCASSLVAQYFGPGTRLTVL.